What follows are 17 T cell receptor beta chains derived from one specimen sequenced in a study of blood T cell repertoires in COVID-19. Using immunoSEQ multiplex PCR, the repertoire was profiled, and TCRdb retains in-frame clones only, with some absent. The table has 90,000 or so clones, 75% to 90% seen once. The specimen was peripheral blood. The receptors derive from a man in his sixties with COVID-19, enrolled during active disease.

The V gene is TRBV4-1, the J gene TRBJ1-5; 7 nucleotides align to TRBD1. CDR3 length equals 14 residues. From germline, CDR1 is MGHRA and CDR2 YSYEKL. The junction had 4 bases not matched to a gene; V was cut back by 2 bases and J by 6 bases. CDR3 bases: TGCGCCAGCAGCCAATCGACAGGGACTCAGCCCCAGCATTTT. Translating gives CASSQSTGTQPQHF.

The chain uses TRBV7-9 and TRBJ1-2; TRBD1 is a possible D gene (6 bases). Germline V lookup: CDR1 SEHNR, CDR2 FQNEAQ (reference sequence). The CDR3 has 16 amino acids. The V gene lost 3 bases and the J gene lost 0 bases, with 14 bases spanning the gap. The CDR3 region has the DNA TGTGCCAGCAGCTTCGAAGGGGGGGCGTCTAACTATGGCTACACCTTC. Amino acid sequence: CASSFEGGASNYGYTF.

The V gene is TRBV5-4, the J gene TRBJ2-1, with D tentatively TRBD2 (6 bases). The V gene's germline CDR1 is SGHNT and CDR2 YYREEE (reference sequence). This CDR3 spans 16 amino acids. Trimming pared 0 bases from V and 0 bases from J, leaving 10 bases between. In DNA, the CDR3 is TGTGCCAGCAGCTTGGGGGGGGAGAGCTCCTACAATGAGCAGTTCTTC. Translation gives CASSLGGESSYNEQFF.

The V gene is TRBV27, the J gene TRBJ2-3, with D perhaps TRBD2 (6 bases). From germline, CDR1 is MNHEY and CDR2 SMNVEV (reference sequence). V was trimmed by 10 bases and J by 0 bases, leaving 17 bases between them. The CDR3 is 15 residues long. The CDR3 is CATTINGGSTDTQYF. DNA for the CDR3: TGTGCCACCACAATAAACGGGGGTAGCACAGATACGCAGTATTTT.

This rearrangement joins TRBV7-2 to TRBJ2-3, with D possibly being TRBD1 (6 bases). Germline V lookup: CDR1 SGHTA, CDR2 FQGNSA. This CDR3 is built from 14 residues. The ends were cut back, 2 bases at V and 2 bases at J, with 8 bases in the middle. DNA of the CDR3: TGTGCCAGCAGCTTATCAGGGGACACAGATACGCAGTATTTT. It encodes CASSLSGDTDTQYF.

V and J are TRBV4-1 and TRBJ2-7; the D gene is possibly TRBD1 (5 bases). The CDR3 runs to 14 residues. V lost 1 base and J 7 bases, leaving 14 bases between the germline ends. Per germline, CDR1 MGHRA and CDR2 YSYEKL. Written as DNA, the CDR3 is TGCGCCAGCAGCCAAGGGCAGGGAATCGAAGAGCAGTACTTC. It codes for CASSQGQGIEEQYF.

The chain carries TRBV19 and TRBJ1-1, with D unclear. This CDR3 has 14 amino acids. V lost 5 bases and J lost 1, with 11 bases in between. Germline V CDR1 and CDR2: LNHDA, SQIVND (reference sequence). The CDR3 DNA reads as TGTGCCAGTAGTGGCAGGCCGGAGAACACTGAAGCTTTCTTT. Protein sequence: CASSGRPENTEAFF.

The rearrangement links TRBV25-1 to TRBJ1-5; no clear D. Trimming cost V 3 bases and J 7 bases, with 10 bases left between them. From germline, CDR1 is MGHDK and CDR2 SYGVNS. This CDR3 is built from 13 residues. CDR3 nucleotides: TGTGCCAGCAGTGACAGGTTCGGCCAGCCCCAGCATTTT. Its translation: CASSDRFGQPQHF.

The V call is TRBV12-5, the J call TRBJ1-1; D may be TRBD1 (5 bases). The germline CDR1 and CDR2 sequences are LGHNT and FRNRAP. The length of the CDR3 is 13 residues. V shed 6 bases and J shed 3 bases, with 11 bases lying between them. The CDR3: CASGKGLDTEAFF. The CDR3 DNA reads as TGTGCTAGTGGAAAGGGGCTGGACACTGAAGCTTTCTTT.

The chain has TRBV3-1 (or the pseudogene TRBV3-2) and TRBJ2-7, with D tentatively TRBD2 (6 bases). This CDR3 is built from 13 residues. Trimming removed 5 bases at V and 5 bases at J, with 13 bases between. Looked up from germline, CDR1 is LGHDT and CDR2 is YNNKEL (reference sequence). The CDR3 DNA reads TGTGCCAGCAGCGGGGGACTTAGCCACGAGCAGTACTTC. Translation gives CASSGGLSHEQYF.

This clone was counted between two and nine times. V and J are TRBV7-3 and TRBJ2-1; tentative D call: TRBD2 (6 bases). CDR3 length: 17 amino acids. Trimming took 3 bases from V and 5 from J, leaving 20 bases between them. Germline CDR1 SGHTA, CDR2 FQGTGA. As DNA, the CDR3 is TGTGCCAGCAGCTTCGGTAGCGGTAAAGGCCCACACAATGAGCAGTTCTTC. The encoded protein is CASSFGSGKGPHNEQFF.

This chain links TRBV4-2 with TRBJ1-4; D gene uncertain. Germline V lookup: CDR1 LGHNA, CDR2 YNFKEQ. The CDR3 consists of 12 residues. Trimming took 0 bases from V and 8 from J, leaving 4 bases between them. The CDR3, as DNA: TGTGCCAGCAGCCAAGACCGGGAAAAACTGTTTTTT. Its translation: CASSQDREKLFF.

The gene calls are TRBV27 and TRBJ1-2; unclear D gene. Trimming removed 2 bases from V and 8 bases from J, with 15 bases in between. Germline V lookup: CDR1 MNHEY, CDR2 SMNVEV (reference sequence). The CDR3 has 14 amino acids. The CDR3 DNA follows: TGTGCCAGCAGTTTAAGTCCTCAGGCGCCGGGCTACACCTTC. Translated, it gives CASSLSPQAPGYTF.

The chain recombines TRBV13 with TRBJ1-1; 11 bases line up with TRBD1. Germline V gene lookup returns CDR1 PRHDT and CDR2 FYEKMQ (reference sequence). The CDR3 contains 15 residues. V shed 5 bases and J 4 bases; nucleotides not matched to a gene: 6. CDR3 DNA: TGTGCCAGCAGCCGCCTGGGACAGGGGGGCACTGAAGCTTTCTTT. Amino acid sequence: CASSRLGQGGTEAFF. The whole variable domain, remainder taken from reference TRBV13 and TRBJ1-1, is AAGVIQSPRHLIKEKRETATLKCYPIPRHDTVYWYQQGPGQDPQFLISFYEKMQSDKGSIPDRFSAQQFSDYHSELNMSSLELGDSALYFCASSRLGQGGTEAFFGQGTRLTVV.

The chain carries TRBV5-1 and TRBJ1-1; 8 bases match TRBD1. Germline CDR1 reads SGHRS; CDR2 reads YFSETQ. CDR3 size: 14 residues. The V gene end was trimmed by 4 bases and the J gene end by 1 base; junction bases not matched to a gene: 3. The CDR3 reads CASSRTGQNTEAFF. In nucleotides, the CDR3 is TGCGCCAGCAGCAGGACAGGGCAGAACACTGAAGCTTTCTTT.

CDR3 DNA sequence: TGTGCCACCAGTGATTCAACTTACTACGAGCAGTACTTC. Translation: CATSDSTYYEQYF. This sequence joins TRBV24-1 and TRBJ2-7; D remains unclear. There are 13 residues in the CDR3. Germline V gene data show CDR1 as KGHDR and CDR2 as SFDVKD. The germline V and J ends were trimmed by 2 bases and 3 bases, with 7 bases remaining between them.

CDR3 sequence reads: CASSPPGQRARNQPQHF. Written as DNA, the CDR3 is TGTGCCAGCAGTCCGCCGGGACAGCGAGCCCGCAATCAGCCCCAGCATTTT. The chain recombines TRBV6-2 or TRBV6-3 with TRBJ1-5; 7 bases are a match to TRBD1. After removal of 5 bases from V and 2 bases from J, the junction contained 12 bases not matched to a gene. CDR1 is MNHEY, CDR2 SVGEGT, per germline. There are 17 residues in the CDR3.